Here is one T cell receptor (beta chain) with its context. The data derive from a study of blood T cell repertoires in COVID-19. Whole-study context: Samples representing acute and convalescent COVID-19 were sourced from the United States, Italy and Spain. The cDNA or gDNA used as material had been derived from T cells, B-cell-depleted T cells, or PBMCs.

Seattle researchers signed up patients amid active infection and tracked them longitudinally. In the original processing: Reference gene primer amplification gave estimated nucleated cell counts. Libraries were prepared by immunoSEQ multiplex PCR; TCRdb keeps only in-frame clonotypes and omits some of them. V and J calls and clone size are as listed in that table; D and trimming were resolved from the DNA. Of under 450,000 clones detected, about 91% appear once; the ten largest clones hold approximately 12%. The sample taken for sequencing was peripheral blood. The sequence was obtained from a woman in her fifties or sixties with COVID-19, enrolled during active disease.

CDR3 bases: TGTGCAAGTCGCGGTAACGGGAGTCTAGCGGGGGACGAGCAGTACTTC. This gives the protein CASRGNGSLAGDEQYF. The chain uses TRBV12-2 and TRBJ2-7; whether TRBD2, the table's D call, matches the DNA was not checked. TRBV12-2 is assigned pseudogene status. The CDR3 is 16 residues long.